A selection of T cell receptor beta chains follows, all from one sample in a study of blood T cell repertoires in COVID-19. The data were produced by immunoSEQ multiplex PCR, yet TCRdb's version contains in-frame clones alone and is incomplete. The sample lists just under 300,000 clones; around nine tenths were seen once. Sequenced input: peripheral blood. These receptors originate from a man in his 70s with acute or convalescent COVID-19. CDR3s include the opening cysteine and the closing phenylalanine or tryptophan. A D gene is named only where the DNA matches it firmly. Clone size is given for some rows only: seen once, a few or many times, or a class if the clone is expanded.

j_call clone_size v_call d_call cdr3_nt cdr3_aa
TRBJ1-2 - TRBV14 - TGTGCCAGCAGCCAAGAATCCAGGAATAACTATGGCTACACCTTC CASSQESRNNYGYTF
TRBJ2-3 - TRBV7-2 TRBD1 TGTGCCAGCAGCTCCTCGACAGGGGGGCTCCCTAGCACAGATACGCAGTATTTT CASSSSTGGLPSTDTQYF
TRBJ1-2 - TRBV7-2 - TGTGCCAGCAGCGTAACAGGGTGGGACTATGGCTACACCTTC CASSVTGWDYGYTF
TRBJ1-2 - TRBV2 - TGTGCCAGCAGCCTAGGAATTTACAATGGCTACACCTTC CASSLGIYNGYTF
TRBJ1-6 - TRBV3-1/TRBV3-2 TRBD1 TGTGCCAGCAGCCAAGTTCCCCGGTCCAGGGGGCCCAATTCACCCCTCCACTTT CASSQVPRSRGPNSPLHF
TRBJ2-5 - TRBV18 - TGTGCCAGCTCACCACCCGAGTTTCGAGAGACCCAGTACTTC CASSPPEFRETQYF
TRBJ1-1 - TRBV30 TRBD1 TGTGCCTGGACGACAGGGCTGAACACTGAAGCTTTCTTT CAWTTGLNTEAFF
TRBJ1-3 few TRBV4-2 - TGTGCCAGCAGCCCCGGGGACACCATATATTTT CASSPGDTIYF
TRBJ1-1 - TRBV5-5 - TGTGCCAGCAGCTTTACCGGGGTAGCTTTCTTT CASSFTGVAFF
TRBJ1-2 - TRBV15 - TGTGCCACCAGCAGAGGACGTTCAATCGGGGGCTACACCTTC CATSRGRSIGGYTF
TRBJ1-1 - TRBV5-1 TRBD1 TGCGCCAGCAGCTTGGACGCAGGGGGCAACACTGAAGCTTTCTTT CASSLDAGGNTEAFF
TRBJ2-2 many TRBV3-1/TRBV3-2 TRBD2 TGTGCCAGCAGCCAAGCAACTAGCGGGAGGGCGGGCACCGGGGAGCTGTTTTTT CASSQATSGRAGTGELFF
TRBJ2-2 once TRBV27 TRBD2 TGTGCCAGCTATGAGCGGGAAACCGGGGAGCTGTTTTTT CASYERETGELFF
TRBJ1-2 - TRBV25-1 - TGTGCCAGCAGTGAAGGGTCAGGGCTTGGCTACACCTTC CASSEGSGLGYTF
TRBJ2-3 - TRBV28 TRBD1 TGTGCCAGCAGTACGACAGGGGATACGCAGTATTTT CASSTTGDTQYF
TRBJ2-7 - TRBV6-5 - TGTGCCAGCAGTAACGGACAGACCTACTCCTACGAGCAGTACTTC CASSNGQTYSYEQYF
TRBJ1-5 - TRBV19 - TGTGCCAGTAGTAGTCACTCCTCCGGGAATCAGCCCCAGCATTTT CASSSHSSGNQPQHF
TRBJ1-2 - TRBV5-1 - TGCGCCAGCAGCTTGGGGAGTGGTAGCTTATATGGCTACACCTTC CASSLGSGSLYGYTF